The next 31 T cell receptor beta chains were all read from a single sample in a study of blood T cell repertoires in COVID-19. The table came from immunoSEQ multiplex PCR; TCRdb's copy has only in-frame clones and leaves some out. The sample has some 190,000 clones, 88% seen once. Sequencing input: peripheral blood. These TCRs come from a man aged 18 to 29 with active or convalescent COVID-19.

This clone was found a few times. The J gene is TRBJ1-1, the V gene TRBV6-5; the D gene is possibly TRBD1 (6 bases). Trimming took off 6 bases at V and 5 bases at J, with 19 bases between the two ends. Germline CDR1 MNHEY, CDR2 SVGAGI. This CDR3 spans 15 amino acids. This chain's CDR3 is CASRTTQGMGTEAFF. The CDR3 DNA is TGTGCCAGCAGAACGACCCAGGGGATGGGGACTGAAGCTTTCTTT.

This chain links TRBV2 with TRBJ2-5; 8 nucleotides align to TRBD1. Losses at the gene ends were 7 bases for V and 5 bases for J; bases not matched to a gene: 3. The CDR3 runs 12 residues. The germline V gene encodes CDR1 SNHLY and CDR2 FYNNEI. This CDR3 is CASTRGQETQYF. As DNA, the CDR3 is TGTGCCAGCACCAGGGGGCAGGAGACCCAGTACTTC.

This clone was counted once. The CDR3 DNA follows: TGCGCCAGCGCCCCCAGTAGACAGCGAACCAACTATGGCTACACCTTC. As protein: CASAPSRQRTNYGYTF. This chain links TRBV5-1 with TRBJ1-2, with a weak D call TRBD1 (5 bases). Germline V gene data show CDR1 as SGHRS and CDR2 as YFSETQ. The CDR3 sequence is 16 residues long. Trimming removed 7 bases at V and 2 bases at J, with 21 bases between.

This rearrangement joins TRBV7-2 to TRBJ2-2, with TRBD1 as a possible D gene (5 bases). CDR1 is SGHTA, CDR2 FQGNSA, per germline. V lost 0 bases to trimming and J lost 5 bases, with 7 bases between them. CDR3 length: 14 amino acids. CDR3 bases: TGTGCCAGCAGCTTAGCTGCAGGGACCGGGGAGCTGTTTTTT. Its protein is CASSLAAGTGELFF.

On this clone: This sample also contains other DNA sequences that code for the same CDR3. The chain links TRBV2 to TRBJ1-1; no clear D. The CDR3 is made up of 11 amino acids. Trimming took off 7 bases at V and 1 base at J, with 4 bases between the two ends. Germline CDR1 is SNHLY and CDR2 is FYNNEI. The CDR3 here is CASTGNTEAFF. CDR3 in DNA: TGTGCCAGCACAGGGAACACTGAAGCTTTCTTT.

The chain links TRBV2 to TRBJ1-5; 8 positions agree with TRBD1. Germline V gives CDR1 SNHLY, CDR2 FYNNEI. This CDR3 is built from 16 residues. J gave up 6 bases and V 4 bases, and 11 bases lay outside the gene matches. CDR3 sequence reads: CASSGFGQGIAQPQHF. The CDR3, as DNA: TGTGCCAGCAGTGGCTTCGGACAGGGCATTGCTCAGCCCCAGCATTTT.

This rearrangement joins TRBV7-2 to TRBJ1-5; D is undetermined. The V gene's germline CDR1 is SGHTA and CDR2 FQGNSA. V was clipped by 0 bases and J by 0 bases, with 6 bases between them. The CDR3 length is 15 residues. CDR3 nucleotides: TGTGCCAGCAGCTTAGCATACAGTAGCAATCAGCCCCAGCATTTT. This sequence encodes CASSLAYSSNQPQHF.

This chain joins TRBV7-3 and TRBJ2-1; the D gene is possibly TRBD1 (5 bases). The V and J ends lost 2 bases and 7 bases respectively, with 9 bases between them. Looked up from germline, CDR1 is SGHTA and CDR2 is FQGTGA. The CDR3 runs 13 residues. For the CDR3, the DNA is TGTGCCAGCAGCTTACGCAGGGAAAATGAGCAGTTCTTC. Protein product: CASSLRRENEQFF.

The V and J genes are TRBV3-1 (or the pseudogene TRBV3-2) and TRBJ1-3, with D tentatively TRBD1 (6 bases). The V gene's germline CDR1 is LGHDT and CDR2 YNNKEL (reference sequence). Trimming removed 1 base from V and 0 bases from J, with 13 bases in between. The CDR3 loop spans 17 amino acids. The CDR3 spells CASSQAPQGSSGNTIYF. The CDR3 DNA is TGTGCCAGCAGCCAAGCCCCGCAGGGGAGCTCTGGAAACACCATATATTTT.

The chain recombines TRBV18 with TRBJ2-7; TRBD2 might be the D (5 bases). This CDR3 spans 14 amino acids. Trimming took off 2 bases at V and 3 bases at J, with 11 bases between the two ends. The germline gives CDR1 KGHSH, CDR2 LQKENI. The CDR3 is CASSPSASGYEQYF. CDR3 DNA: TGTGCCAGCTCACCAAGTGCCAGCGGCTACGAGCAGTACTTC.

The chain combines TRBV19 with TRBJ2-6; TRBD1 matches at 7 bases. The ends lost 3 bases at V and 4 bases at J; junction bases unmatched: 9. Germline-derived CDR1 and CDR2 are LNHDA and SQIVND (reference sequence). The CDR3 totals 17 residues. CDR3 amino acids: CASSMTLGQYGANVLTF. The CDR3 region has the DNA TGTGCCAGTAGTATGACACTGGGACAGTACGGGGCCAACGTCCTGACTTTC.

V usage is TRBV3-1 (or the pseudogene TRBV3-2) and J usage is TRBJ2-1; TRBD2 matches at 10 bases. With V trimmed by 0 bases and J by 6 bases, 8 bases remained unmatched. The CDR3 contains 17 residues. CDR1 and CDR2 (germline): LGHDT, YNNKEL (reference sequence). The CDR3 nucleotides are TGTGCCAGCAGCCAAGAAGAGGCTAGCGGGAGTGGCAATGAGCAGTTCTTC. As protein: CASSQEEASGSGNEQFF.

In this sample, this clone turned up once. J is TRBJ1-1 and V is TRBV2, with a tentative D call TRBD1 (5 bases). CDR3 length equals 14 residues. Trimming took off 4 bases at V and 5 bases at J, with 14 bases between the two ends. Looked up from germline, CDR1 is SNHLY and CDR2 is FYNNEI. CDR3 region: CASSVRGRDTEAFF. The CDR3 DNA sequence: TGTGCCAGCAGTGTCCGGGGGAGGGATACTGAAGCTTTCTTT.

The genes are TRBV11-3 and TRBJ2-1; D gene ambiguous. The germline V gene encodes CDR1 SGHNT and CDR2 YENEEA. V was clipped by 5 bases and J by 7 bases, with 12 bases between them. This CDR3 spans 13 amino acids. The CDR3 sequence is CASSLGVRNEQFF. DNA of the CDR3: TGTGCCAGCAGCCTTGGAGTTAGGAATGAGCAGTTCTTC. The full variable domain, with the rest looked up from reference TRBV11-3 and TRBJ2-1, is EAGVVQSPRYKIIEKKQPVAFWCNPISGHNTLYWYLQNLGQGPELLIRYENEEAVDDSQLPKDRFSAERLKGVDSTLKIQPAELGDSAVYLCASSLGVRNEQFFGPGTRLTVL.

This chain joins TRBV12-3 or TRBV12-4 and TRBJ2-5, with TRBD1 identical over 8 bases. This CDR3 comprises 13 residues. The J segment lost 3 bases and the V segment lost 7 bases, leaving 4 bases of the junction unmatched. Here the CDR3 reads CASTEQGEETQYF. The CDR3 DNA reads as TGTGCCAGCACGGAACAGGGGGAAGAGACCCAGTACTTC.

The chain has TRBV7-2 and TRBJ2-1; TRBD2 aligns across 10 bases. The CDR3 totals 16 residues. Germline values: CDR1 SGHTA, CDR2 FQGNSA. V shed 4 bases and J 8 bases; nucleotides not matched to a gene: 11. This CDR3 is CASSSRTSGNRHEQFF. CDR3 DNA sequence: TGTGCCAGCAGCTCCCGAACTAGCGGGAACAGGCATGAGCAGTTCTTC.

J is TRBJ2-2 and V is TRBV7-2; the D gene is possibly TRBD1 (6 bases). This CDR3 is 14 amino acids long. CDR1 is SGHTA and CDR2 is FQGNSA in the germline V gene. Trimming left V 1 base short and J 5 bases short, with 8 bases between. CDR3 DNA: TGTGCCAGCAGCTTAGTAAGGGGGACCGGGGAGCTGTTTTTT. This translates into CASSLVRGTGELFF.

The chain is built from TRBV20-1 and TRBJ1-2, with D uncertain. Looked up from germline, CDR1 is DFQATT and CDR2 is SNEGSKA (reference sequence). The CDR3 has 13 residues. V lost 3 bases and J lost 8, with 16 bases in between. This CDR3 reads CSASRGLLFGYTF. The CDR3 DNA sequence: TGCAGTGCTAGTCGAGGGCTTCTATTCGGCTACACCTTC.

This clone was seen only a few times. The chain joins TRBV30 to TRBJ2-3, with 7 nucleotides matching TRBD2. The trim removed 2 bases at V and 5 bases at J, leaving 7 bases unmatched. Germline V lookup: CDR1 GTSNPN, CDR2 SVGIG (reference sequence). The CDR3 contains 14 residues. The CDR3 coding sequence is TGTGCCTGGAGTTCAAGCGGGATTGGAGATACGCAGTATTTT. Protein product: CAWSSSGIGDTQYF.

The chain joins TRBV19 to TRBJ1-4; D may be TRBD1 (6 bases). CDR1 is LNHDA, CDR2 SQIVND, per germline (reference sequence). This CDR3 spans 19 amino acids. V was pared by 5 bases and J by 8 bases, with 30 bases between. CDR3 coding DNA: TGTGCCAGTAGTGGAACAGGGTTCCAGCAACCTGATCCCAGAGAAAAACTGTTTTTT. This translates into CASSGTGFQQPDPREKLFF.

CDR3 region: CASSQGSGGNQETQYF. The CDR3 region has the DNA TGTGCCAGCAGCCAAGGGAGTGGGGGGAACCAAGAGACCCAGTACTTC. V is TRBV4-2 and J is TRBJ2-5, with D perhaps TRBD2 (6 bases). CDR1 and CDR2 from the germline V gene are LGHNA and YNFKEQ. V gave up 1 base and J gave up 0 bases, with 12 bases separating them. The CDR3 runs to 16 residues.

CDR3 protein: CATSRDWGQSTDTQYF. The DNA for the CDR3 is TGTGCCACCAGCAGAGATTGGGGACAAAGCACAGATACGCAGTATTTT. J is TRBJ2-3 and V is TRBV15; D perhaps matches TRBD1 (6 bases). The germline V gene has CDR1 LNHNV and CDR2 YYDKDF (reference sequence). V lost 0 bases, J lost 0 bases, and 10 bases lay in between. The CDR3 runs to 16 residues.

The chain joins TRBV7-8 to TRBJ1-5; D not certain. Germline V gene data show CDR1 as SGHVS and CDR2 as FQNEAQ. The V gene lost 5 bases and the J gene lost 11 bases, with 13 bases spanning the gap. The CDR3 runs 12 residues. CDR3 DNA sequence: TGTGCCAGCAGCCCTGGCGGGAGTACCCAGCATTTT. Protein sequence: CASSPGGSTQHF.

The chain carries TRBV7-9 and TRBJ1-5; tentatively, D is TRBD1 (6 bases). Per germline, CDR1 SEHNR and CDR2 FQNEAQ (reference sequence). V shed 4 bases and J shed 0 bases, with 13 bases lying between them. This CDR3 comprises 16 residues. The CDR3 DNA reads TGTGCCAGCAGCTCTACATGGACAGTTAGCAATCAGCCCCAGCATTTT. This translates into CASSSTWTVSNQPQHF.

The chain links TRBV9 to TRBJ2-3; possible D gene TRBD2, 5 bases. V lost 0 bases and J 0 bases, leaving 8 bases between the germline ends. This CDR3 contains 15 residues. The germline V gene has CDR1 SGDLS and CDR2 YYNGEE. CDR3 amino acids: CASSVGGASTDTQYF. For the CDR3, the DNA is TGTGCCAGCAGCGTAGGGGGAGCTAGCACAGATACGCAGTATTTT. The whole variable domain, filled in from reference TRBV9 and TRBJ2-3, reads DSGVTQTPKHLITATGQRVTLRCSPRSGDLSVYWYQQSLDQGLQFLIQYYNGEERAKGNILERFSAQQFPDLHSELNLSSLELGDSALYFCASSVGGASTDTQYFGPGTRLTVL.

The CDR3 is CASSVAQGSEKLFF. The CDR3 DNA sequence: TGTGCCAGCAGTGTCGCGCAGGGGTCCGAAAAACTGTTTTTT. The chain joins TRBV2 to TRBJ1-4, with D perhaps matching TRBD1 (6 bases). V was shortened by 4 bases and J by 8 bases, with 14 bases between the two germline ends. Germline values: CDR1 SNHLY, CDR2 FYNNEI. This CDR3 is built from 14 residues.

This rearrangement joins TRBV11-3 to TRBJ2-3; 14 bases agree with TRBD2. CDR3 size: 17 residues. V shed 5 bases and J 2 bases; nucleotides not matched to a gene: 6. Germline-derived CDR1 and CDR2 are SGHNT and YENEEA. CDR3 sequence reads: CASSLGTSGSNTDTQYF. CDR3 nucleotide sequence: TGTGCCAGCAGCCTAGGGACTAGCGGGAGTAACACAGATACGCAGTATTTT.

As to this clone: An end of the junction does not agree with germline; a read error may underlie this. This chain uses TRBV2 with TRBJ1-4; a weak D match, TRBD1 (6 bases). The CDR3 has 11 residues. Looked up from germline, CDR1 is SNHLY and CDR2 is FYNNEI. CDR3: CASSETGHLIF. The CDR3 DNA reads as TGTGCCAGCAGTGAAACGGGACACCTCATTTTT.

J is TRBJ2-7 and V is TRBV7-4; the match to TRBD1 covers 11 bases. CDR3 length: 15 amino acids. Germline values: CDR1 SGHVT, CDR2 SQSDAQ. The V gene end was trimmed by 5 bases and the J gene end by 5 bases; junction bases not matched to a gene: 8. CDR3 protein: CASSHLGTGGDEQYF. As DNA, the CDR3 is TGTGCCAGCAGCCACCTGGGGACAGGGGGGGACGAGCAGTACTTC. The full variable domain, rest sourced from reference TRBV7-4 and TRBJ2-7, is GAGVSQSPRYKVAKRGRDVALRCDSISGHVTLYWYRQTLGQGSEVLTYSQSDAQRDKSGRPSGRFSAERPERSVSTLKIQRTEQGDSAVYLCASSHLGTGGDEQYFGPGTRLTVT.

The rearrangement joins TRBV2 to TRBJ1-2; 12 bases map to TRBD1. The CDR3 is 16 amino acids. The J segment lost 6 bases and the V segment lost 7 bases, leaving 12 bases of the junction unmatched. CDR1 is SNHLY and CDR2 is FYNNEI in the germline V gene. Written as DNA, the CDR3 is TGTGCCAGCACCCGAGCCCAAGGGACAGGGGGCGATGGCTACACCTTC. This translates into CASTRAQGTGGDGYTF. Supplemented by reference TRBV2 and TRBJ1-2, the full variable domain reads EPEVTQTPSHQVTQMGQEVILRCVPISNHLYFYWYRQILGQKVEFLVSFYNNEISEKSEIFDDQFSVERPDGSNFTLKIRSTKLEDSAMYFCASTRAQGTGGDGYTFGSGTRLTVV.

The chain employs TRBV10-3 and TRBJ1-1; tentatively, D is TRBD1 (6 bases). Trimming pared 10 bases from V and 0 bases from J, leaving 9 bases between. The germline CDR1 and CDR2 sequences are ENHRY and SYGVKD. CDR3 length equals 12 residues. The CDR3 spells CASRQVNTEAFF. The CDR3 DNA reads TGTGCCAGCCGACAGGTGAACACTGAAGCTTTCTTT.